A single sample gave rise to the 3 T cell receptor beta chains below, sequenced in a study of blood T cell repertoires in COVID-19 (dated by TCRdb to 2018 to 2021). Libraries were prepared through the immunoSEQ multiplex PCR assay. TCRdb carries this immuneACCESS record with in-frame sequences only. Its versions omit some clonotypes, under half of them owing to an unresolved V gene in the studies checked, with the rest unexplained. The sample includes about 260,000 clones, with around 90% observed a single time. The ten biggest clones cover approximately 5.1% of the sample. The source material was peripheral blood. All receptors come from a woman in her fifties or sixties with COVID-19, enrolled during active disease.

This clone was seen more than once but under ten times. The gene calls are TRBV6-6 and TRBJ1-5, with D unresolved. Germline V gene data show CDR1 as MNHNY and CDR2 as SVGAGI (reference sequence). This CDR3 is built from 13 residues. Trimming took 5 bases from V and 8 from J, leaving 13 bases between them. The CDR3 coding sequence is TGTGCCAGCAGTGTCTGGGCTTGGGAGCCCCAGCATTTT. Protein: CASSVWAWEPQHF.

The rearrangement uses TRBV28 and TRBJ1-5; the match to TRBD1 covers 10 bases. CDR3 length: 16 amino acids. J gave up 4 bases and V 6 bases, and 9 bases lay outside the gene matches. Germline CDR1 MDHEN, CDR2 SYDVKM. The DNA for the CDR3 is TGTGCCAGCAGGACACCCGGGACAGGGGAAAATCAGCCCCAGCATTTT. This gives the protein CASRTPGTGENQPQHF.

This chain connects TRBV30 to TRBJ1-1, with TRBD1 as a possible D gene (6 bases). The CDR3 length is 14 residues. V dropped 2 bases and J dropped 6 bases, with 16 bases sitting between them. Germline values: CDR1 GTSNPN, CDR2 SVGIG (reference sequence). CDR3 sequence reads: CAWSMDRWSAEAFF. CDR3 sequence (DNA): TGTGCCTGGAGTATGGACAGATGGTCTGCTGAAGCTTTCTTT. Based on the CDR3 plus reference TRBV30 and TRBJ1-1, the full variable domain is SQTIHQWPATLVQPVGSPLSLECTVEGTSNPNLYWYRQAAGRGLQLLFYSVGIGQISSEVPQNLSASRPQDRQFILSSKKLLLSDSGFYLCAWSMDRWSAEAFFGQGTRLTVV.